This T cell receptor (beta chain) was recorded in a study of blood T cell repertoires in COVID-19 (dated by TCRdb to the early 2020s). Background on the whole study: The collaborator samples originated in the United States, Italy and Spain and spanned the acute and convalescent phases of COVID-19. Nearly every sample came with metadata listing a de-identified subject ID, COVID-19 status, age in years and sex. The samples were drawn from the first 160 participants of the ongoing ImmuneRACE study and from 1,254 subjects provided by 6 global collaborators. The repertoires were released in a freely available public database meant as a resource for research on the immune response to SARS-CoV-2. The prospective study material was composed of cDNA or gDNA derived from T cells, B-cell-depleted T cells, or PBMCs. Deeply sampled blood TCRbeta repertoires from subjects exposed to, actively infected with, or recovered from COVID-19 were included in the dataset. HLA class I and class II types, where available, came from metadata supplied by the sample provider rather than from assay-based typing. Results and caveats for the whole study, not just this receptor: Clinical and demographic metadata were provided uncurated, with the amount varying by source and participant.

As regards this clone: Which antigen it targets is not known. Per-base qualities were not stored, and no clone one base away is much larger.

Whole blood was collected in K2EDTA tubes by collaborating institutions according to the institutions' own protocols. Collaborator samples were shipped for TCRbeta analysis as frozen whole blood, isolated PBMCs, or DNA extracted from either sample type. TCRbeta CDR3 regions were amplified from genomic DNA using the immunoSEQ Assay, a bias-controlled multiplex PCR. On the study's bioinformatics: The number of nucleated cells in each sample was estimated by amplification of reference gene primers within the assay. To quantify the absolute abundance of each unique TCRbeta CDR3 rearrangement, sequence reads were collapsed and filtered. For each sample, productive Simpson clonality was calculated as the square root of Simpson's diversity index over productive rearrangements. TCRdb obtained this table from immuneACCESS and retained in-frame rearrangements with V and J assigned. These tables miss some clones; where compared with another copy, unresolved V genes account for less than half of the shortfall, and the remainder is unexplained. V, J and clone size are taken as reported in that table, and D and trimming were inferred from the DNA itself. The sample table contains 200,000 to 250,000 clones; only one count was recorded for roughly 75% of them. The ten largest clones add up to less than 7% of the sample.

Relative to germline, V is missing 0 bases and J is missing 0 bases, with 13 bases of the junction outside any gene match. Spanning cysteine to phenylalanine, the CDR3 consists of 19 amino acids. Only CDR3 DNA is held: 57 bases, read in frame from base 1. The germline V gene (reference sequence) provides CDR1 MNHEY and CDR2 SMNVEV. This TCR was sampled from a woman aged 65 to 85 with acute or convalescent COVID-19. The sequenced sample was peripheral blood. The chain is encoded by TRBV27 joined to TRBJ2-7; 8 central bases correspond to TRBD2. Here the CDR3 is given as CASSLSIYREAGVSYEQYF. At the DNA level, the sequence is TGTGCCAGCAGTTTATCAATATATCGGGAAGCGGGAGTCTCCTACGAGCAGTACTTC.